The 7 T cell receptor beta chains below were found in one sample sequenced in a study of control samples from healthy donors and cancer patients. Measured with immunoSEQ multiplex PCR; TCRdb has only the in-frame clones, and not every one. The sample has 120,000 or so clones, approximately 87% seen once. The sequencing sample was made of blood. All receptors derive from a man in his sixties in good health.

The chain uses TRBV6-2 or TRBV6-3 and TRBJ2-6; no reliable D call. Trimming took off 4 bases at V and 1 base at J, with 11 bases between the two ends. Germline values: CDR1 MNHEY, CDR2 SVGEGT. The CDR3 has 16 amino acids. CDR3 in amino acids: CASSLSSPSGANVLTF. CDR3 in DNA: TGTGCCAGCAGTTTGTCATCCCCATCTGGGGCCAACGTCCTGACTTTC.

This chain connects TRBV24-1 to TRBJ2-1, with 7 nucleotides matching TRBD1. CDR1 and CDR2 (germline): KGHDR, SFDVKD. The CDR3 totals 13 residues. The V and J ends lost 7 bases and 5 bases, in that order; junction bases with no gene match: 4. DNA of the CDR3: TGTGCCACCAGCGGGACAGCAGACAATGAGCAGTTCTTC. This gives the protein CATSGTADNEQFF.

J is TRBJ2-7 and V is TRBV10-2, with TRBD1 matching over 9 bases. Germline V gene lookup returns CDR1 WSHSY and CDR2 SAAADI. The V gene end was trimmed by 6 bases and the J gene end by 1 base; junction bases not matched to a gene: 4. The CDR3 has 14 amino acids. In DNA form, the CDR3 reads TGCGCCAGCAGAAGACAGGGGGGGTCCTACGAGCAGTACTTC. Residues: CASRRQGGSYEQYF.

CDR3 sequence reads: CASSVDRANTGELFF. CDR3 DNA: TGTGCCAGCAGCGTCGACAGGGCGAACACCGGGGAGCTGTTTTTT. The genes are TRBV7-8 and TRBJ2-2; 7 nucleotides match TRBD1. Germline CDR1 is SGHVS and CDR2 is FQNEAQ. V trimming: 5 bases; J trimming: 0 bases; junction bases outside the gene matches: 3. The CDR3 extends over 15 amino acids.

The chain employs TRBV20-1 and TRBJ2-3, with 10 bases matching TRBD2. Germline assignment: CDR1 DFQATT and CDR2 SNEGSKA (reference sequence). V lost 3 bases and J lost 2; bases outside the gene matches: 5. CDR3 length: 15 amino acids. CDR3 amino acids: CSASRLAGATDTQYF. CDR3 DNA: TGCAGTGCTAGTCGCCTAGCGGGGGCCACAGATACGCAGTATTTT.

In its sample, this clone was seen a few times. The V call is TRBV6-4, the J call TRBJ1-1, with 11 bases that match TRBD1. Germline V gives CDR1 MRHNA, CDR2 SNTAGT. V dropped 2 bases and J dropped 1; count of bases not matched to a gene: 0. There are 15 residues in the CDR3. This chain's CDR3 is CASSDGTGGNTEAFF. For the CDR3, the DNA is TGTGCCAGCAGTGACGGGACAGGGGGGAACACTGAAGCTTTCTTT.

This chain joins TRBV9 and TRBJ1-1; 8 nucleotides match TRBD1. The CDR3 covers 14 residues. Germline V CDR1 and CDR2: SGDLS, YYNGEE. Trimming cost V 2 bases and J 4 bases; bases outside gene matches: 4. The CDR3 here is CASSVGTGGTEAFF. The CDR3 bases are TGTGCCAGCAGCGTTGGGACAGGTGGCACTGAAGCTTTCTTT.